This entry is about one T cell receptor beta chain. What it binds is not known. The source of the sample is a study of type 1 and type 2 diabetes patients. Notes on the study in general: Some HECs seen only in T1D might also appear in more T2D or control samples. Both CD4+ and CD8+ type 2 diabetes repertoires showed significantly higher diversity than type 1.

Amplification started from genomic DNA. Amplification of the beta chain CDR3 used 30 forward and 13 reverse multiplex primers. Each CDR3 protein is one row after TCRdb ran MiXCR on the multiplex PCR reads. The data hold 280,000 or so distinct CDR3 sequences, with roughly 50% observed a single time. Each diabetic donor fulfilled classification criteria for either type 1 or type 2. The sequenced sample consisted of peripheral blood mononuclear cells (PBMCs). This TCR derives from a man younger than 30 with type 2 diabetes.

The CDR3 sequence: CASSIELGGGTEAFF. CDR3 DNA: TGTGCCAGTAGTATAGAGCTCGGGGGTGGCACTGAAGCTTTCTTT. V gene TRBV19 combines with J gene TRBJ1-1; D might be TRBD1 (5 bases). The CDR3 consists of 15 residues. Germline-derived CDR1 and CDR2 are LNHDA and SQIVND (reference sequence). Trimming took 0 bases from V and 4 from J, leaving 12 bases between them.